This is a list of T cell receptor beta chains from one sample in a study of blood T cell repertoires in COVID-19. Data came from immunoSEQ multiplex PCR; TCRdb stores just in-frame clones and leaves some out. The sample includes about 150,000 clones, roughly 87% seen only once; the top ten take over 0.85%. The sample consisted of peripheral blood. These receptors were collected from a woman between 45 and 60 years old with acute or convalescent COVID-19. The CDR3 runs from the conserved cysteine through the conserved F or W.

TRBV7-9	TRBJ1-4	CASSPTGGATNEKLFF
TRBV20-1	TRBJ2-3	CSASRSGTSYTQYF
TRBV19	TRBJ1-2	CASSYPPLTDRMENYGYTF
TRBV5-4	TRBJ2-1	CASSLGAGGGNEQFF
TRBV6-5	TRBJ2-1	CATGLSSYNEQFF
TRBV7-3	TRBJ2-1	CASSLRLAGMNEQFF
TRBV6-6	TRBJ2-3	CASTKPGLAGNTQYF
TRBV7-3	TRBJ1-2	CASSWRGQSNGYTF
TRBV4-1	TRBJ2-3	CASSQVGGRSTDTQYF
TRBV29-1	TRBJ2-1	CSVEGPLADYNEQFF
TRBV24-1	TRBJ2-7	CATSDRGTSGVTYEQYF
TRBV7-9	TRBJ1-1	CASSLGGQGNTEAFF
TRBV7-8	TRBJ2-7	CASSLIGQSYEQYF
TRBV21-1	TRBJ1-1	CASSKDSGGTEAFF
TRBV2	TRBJ1-4	CASRPDRGTNEKLFF
TRBV7-2	TRBJ2-6	CASSYTGALSGANVLTF
TRBV19	TRBJ2-1	CASSIGLGGNEQFF
TRBV19	TRBJ2-7	CASSVGDRGLSYEQYF
TRBV12-5	TRBJ1-3	CASGFHSGTIYF
TRBV14	TRBJ1-3	CASSQALSGNTIYF
TRBV4-1	TRBJ2-3	CASSQVSRGVADTQYF
TRBV25-1	TRBJ2-7	CASSEREGYEQYF